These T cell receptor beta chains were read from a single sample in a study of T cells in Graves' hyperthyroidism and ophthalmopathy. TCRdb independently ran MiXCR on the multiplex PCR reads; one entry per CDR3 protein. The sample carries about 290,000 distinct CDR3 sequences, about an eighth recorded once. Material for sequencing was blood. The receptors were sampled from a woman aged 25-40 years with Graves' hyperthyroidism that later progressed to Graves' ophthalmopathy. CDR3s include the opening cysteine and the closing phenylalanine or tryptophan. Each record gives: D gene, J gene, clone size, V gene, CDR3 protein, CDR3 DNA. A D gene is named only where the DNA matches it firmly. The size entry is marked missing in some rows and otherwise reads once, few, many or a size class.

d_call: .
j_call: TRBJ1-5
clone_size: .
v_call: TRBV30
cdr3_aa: CAWSSGRNQPQHF
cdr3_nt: TGTGCCTGGAGTTCGGGAAGGAATCAGCCCCAGCATTTT

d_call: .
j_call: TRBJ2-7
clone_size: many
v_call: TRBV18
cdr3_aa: CASSPPEGSYEQYF
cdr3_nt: TGTGCCAGCTCACCACCGGAGGGTTCCTACGAGCAGTACTTC

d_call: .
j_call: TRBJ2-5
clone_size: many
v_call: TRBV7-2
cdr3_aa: CASSIDMGQETQYF
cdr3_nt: TGTGCCAGCAGCATCGACATGGGTCAAGAGACCCAGTACTTC

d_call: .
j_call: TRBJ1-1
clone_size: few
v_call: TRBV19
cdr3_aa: CASRWGENTEAFF
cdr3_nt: TGTGCCAGTAGGTGGGGGGAGAACACTGAAGCTTTCTTT

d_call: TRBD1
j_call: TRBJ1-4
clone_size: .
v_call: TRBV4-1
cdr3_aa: CASSQDGTPGQKEKLFF
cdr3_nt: TGCGCCAGCAGCCAAGACGGTACTCCGGGACAGAAAGAAAAACTGTTTTTT

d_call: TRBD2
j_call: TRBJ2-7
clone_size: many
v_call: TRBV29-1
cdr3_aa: CSVELGGRAYEQYF
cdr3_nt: TGCAGCGTTGAATTGGGCGGGAGGGCCTACGAGCAGTACTTC

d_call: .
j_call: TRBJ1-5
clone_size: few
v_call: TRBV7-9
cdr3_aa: CASSSKSESPQHF
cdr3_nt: TGTGCCAGCAGCTCAAAGTCCGAGTCGCCCCAGCATTTT

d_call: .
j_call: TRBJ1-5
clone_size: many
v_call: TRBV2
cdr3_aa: CASSEGSSNQPQHF
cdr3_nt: TGTGCCAGCAGTGAAGGGAGCAGCAATCAGCCCCAGCATTTT

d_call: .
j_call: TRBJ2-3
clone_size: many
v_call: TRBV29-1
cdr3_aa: CSVEDLVNSTDTQYF
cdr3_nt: TGCAGCGTTGAAGATCTGGTGAATAGCACAGATACGCAGTATTTT

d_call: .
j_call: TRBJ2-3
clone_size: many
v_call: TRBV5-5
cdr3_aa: CASSLARTSTDTQYF
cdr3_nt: TGTGCCAGCAGCTTAGCGCGGACTAGCACAGATACGCAGTATTTT

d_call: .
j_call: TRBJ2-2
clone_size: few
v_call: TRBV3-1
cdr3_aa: CASSQAPGLSTGELFF
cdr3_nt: TGTGCCAGCAGCCAAGCTCCCGGCCTATCCACCGGGGAGCTGTTTTTT

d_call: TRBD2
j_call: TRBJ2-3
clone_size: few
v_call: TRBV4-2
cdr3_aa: CASSPLFEGGPRADTQYF
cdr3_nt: TGTGCCAGCAGCCCCCTTTTCGAGGGAGGGCCTAGGGCAGATACGCAGTATTTT

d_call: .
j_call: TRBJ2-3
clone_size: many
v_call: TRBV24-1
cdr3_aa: CATSDPTEGRIDTQYF
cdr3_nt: TGTGCCACCAGTGATCCCACCGAGGGAAGGATTGATACGCAGTATTTT

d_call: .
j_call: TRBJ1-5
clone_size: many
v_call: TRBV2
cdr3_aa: CASSVQGEQPQHF
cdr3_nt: TGTGCCAGCAGTGTTCAGGGAGAACAGCCCCAGCATTTT

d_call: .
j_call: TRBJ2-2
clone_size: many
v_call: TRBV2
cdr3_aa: CASGFYFTPPGELFF
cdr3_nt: TGTGCCAGCGGGTTTTACTTCACACCCCCCGGGGAGCTGTTTTTT

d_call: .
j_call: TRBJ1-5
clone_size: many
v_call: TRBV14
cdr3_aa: CASSQDLQESYSNQPQHF
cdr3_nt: TGTGCCAGCAGCCAAGATTTACAGGAAAGCTATAGCAATCAGCCCCAGCATTTT

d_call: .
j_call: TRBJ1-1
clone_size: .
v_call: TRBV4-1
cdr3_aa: CVSSQDPRAGMRAFF
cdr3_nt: TGCGTCAGCAGCCAAGATCCCAGAGCCGGGATGCGGGCTTTCTTT

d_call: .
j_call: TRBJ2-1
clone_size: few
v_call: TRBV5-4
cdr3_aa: CASSSTGGTRSSYNEQFF
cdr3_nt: TGTGCCAGCAGCTCCACCGGCGGTACCCGAAGCTCCTACAATGAGCAGTTCTTC

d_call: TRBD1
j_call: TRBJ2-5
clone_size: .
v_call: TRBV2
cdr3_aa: CASSGQGQGGETQYF
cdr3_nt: TGTGCCAGCAGTGGGCAGGGACAGGGAGGCGAGACCCAGTACTTC

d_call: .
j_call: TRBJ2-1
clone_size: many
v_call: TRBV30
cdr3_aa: CAWSVRSNEQFF
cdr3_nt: TGTGCCTGGAGTGTAAGGAGTAATGAGCAGTTCTTC

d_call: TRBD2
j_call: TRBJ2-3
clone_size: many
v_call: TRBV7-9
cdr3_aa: CASGGRAVTDTQYF
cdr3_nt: TGTGCCTCTGGCGGGAGGGCCGTGACAGATACGCAGTATTTT

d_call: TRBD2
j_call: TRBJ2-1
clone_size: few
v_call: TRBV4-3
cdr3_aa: CASSQDLGGSRADEQFF
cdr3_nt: TGCGCCAGCAGCCAAGATTTAGGCGGGAGTAGGGCCGATGAGCAGTTCTTC